In its sample, the clone carrying this T cell receptor (beta chain) was seen a few times. Its target is not known. This is likely a read error, given that the CDR3 carries no conserved phenylalanine or tryptophan at its end. The limits of the CDR3 on the DNA are not certain, so only TCRdb's listed CDR3 is given. The entry originates in a study of T cell responses to AZD1222 COVID-19 vaccine. Study-level findings and limits: At 160-218 and 743-854, vaccine-associated CD4 TCRs were dominant, and they spanned spike. Repertoire sampling was restricted to post-peak T cell response timepoints.

Produced via immunoSEQ multiplex PCR; TCRdb's table is partial and in-frame only. Here the sample spans roughly 120,000 clones, about 90% being singletons. Germline CDR1 reads PRHDT; CDR2 reads FYEKMQ (reference sequence). The CDR3 numbers 11 amino acids, ends counted. This rearrangement joins TRBV13 to TRBJ1-1. Here the sequenced sample was peripheral blood, taken on day 0 of AZD1222 vaccination. The TCR comes from an adult in good health. The CDR3 loop reads CASSSYTSIRS.